What follows is one TCR beta chain and its context. This clonotype has at least ten counts. Which antigen it targets is not known. Base qualities are not at hand, and no much larger clone is one base apart. The TCR beta CDR3 regions were amplified from the RNA transcripts. The first round of RT-PCR for the TCR CDR3 was performed with the HTBI primer set and the Qiagen OneStep RT-PCR kit. The libraries were constructed in a second round of multiplex PCR and then size-selected and purified. Sequencing of the libraries was done on an Illumina HiSeq2000 using paired-end 100 bp reads. The source study handled its data this way. SOAPnuke was used to process the raw data, removing reads that contained adapters or uncalled bases, had a mean Phred below 15, or lacked an exact match to the constant primer or identifier. COPE v1.2.5 was used to merge high-quality paired reads, and clonotypes were defined as unique nucleotide sequences. MiTCR v1.1 was used to align clonotypes to the IMGT TRBV, TRBD and TRBJ reference segments. Only V-J combinations with frequency above 0.0001, covering about 99% of repertoires, were analysed. The TCS score was defined as F50 (clonal expansion) divided by E x V (chaos), with BLOSUM62-based TCRdist calculated between CDR3 peptides within each V-J. Welch's t-statistics and random forest reduced 500 to 550 V-J features to 10 to 15, which were used in a naive Bayes classifier (R e1071). TCRdb ran its own pipeline on the public reads, namely fastp trimming at Q25 and MiXCR clone calling, and kept in-frame beta chains. Entries that share a CDR3 protein sequence are merged under the most common genes and DNA. In this record, the V and J calls reflect TCRdb's handling and not the investigators' own analysis. Here the sample has about 380,000 distinct CDR3 sequences; about 13% occur a single time. The ten biggest clones cover about a fifth of the sample.

These data are taken from a study of T cells in Graves' hyperthyroidism and ophthalmopathy (dated by TCRdb to between 2018 and 2021). Looking at the study overall: Peripheral blood samples were taken at the time of initial diagnosis, prior to any treatment. To identify distinguishing TCR V-J signatures, a discovery cohort of some 99 patients was used, comprising approximately 40 with Graves' ophthalmopathy and around 57 with stable Graves' hyperthyroidism. An independent validation cohort of 18 to 20 hyperthyroidism patients and 17 patients who later progressed to ophthalmopathy tested prospective prediction of ophthalmopathy. The 90 or so discovery patients were randomly split 7:3 into training and test sets. Thyroid tissue and blood T-cell repertoires from about six Graves' hyperthyroidism patients were also compared in the study. Once sampling was done, hyperthyroidism patients were given methimazole at a starting dose of 30 mg daily, whereas ophthalmopathy patients were given high-dose intravenous methylprednisolone. The paper reports TCR Vbeta CDR3 sequencing of approximately 140 peripheral blood samples: 43 ophthalmopathy, over 70 hyperthyroidism and roughly 17 progressor patients.

Paper-wide results and their limitations: In validation, the model predicted progression to ophthalmopathy a median of about 6 months before onset, with roughly 70% sensitivity and about 72% specificity. Ophthalmopathy was separated from stable hyperthyroidism by a 13 V-J signature model, with around 88% sensitivity and roughly 81% specificity obtained in cross-validation and 80%/75% obtained in testing. No statistical method was used to fix the sample size in advance, and group allocation was not hidden from the investigators. Most expanded thyroid clonotypes (frequency above 0.001) were also found in blood, which suggests that blood repertoires may mirror thyroid immune responses.

The CDR3 spans 12 residues, from the cysteine through the phenylalanine. The entry retains the CDR3 DNA only, 36 bases that are in frame from base 1. Trimming removed 5 bases from V and 8 bases from J, leaving 12 bases between the germline ends. Hyperthyroidism patients were newly diagnosed, had a disease duration of under 2 months, and were aged 18 to 65 years. Exclusion was applied to patients with uncontrolled infections, other autoimmune diseases, pregnancy or lactation. Diagnoses relied on clinical symptoms, serum thyroxine and TRAb, thyroid ultrasound and orbital computed tomography. Blood from progressor patients was drawn when they were first diagnosed with hyperthyroidism, before any ophthalmopathy symptoms appeared. Ficoll-Paque density gradient centrifugation was used to isolate PBMCs from about 10 ml of fresh peripheral blood. Patients classed as progressors first received a Graves' hyperthyroidism diagnosis and then went on to develop ophthalmopathy during follow-up. Total RNA was extracted with Trizol reagent, and quality was checked on an Agilent 2100 Bioanalyzer.

The rearrangement combines TRBV12-3 or TRBV12-4 with TRBJ1-2; no D segment can be confidently identified. The sequence came from a man under 40 with Graves' hyperthyroidism that later progressed to Graves' ophthalmopathy. Specimen: blood. The DNA reads as follows: TGTGCCAGCAGTATGTCCGCCGAAGGCTACACCTTC. It translates as CASSMSAEGYTF.